Each of the 25 T cell receptor beta chains below was sequenced from the same sample in a study of neurological immune-mediated disorders. TCRdb called the 5' RACE reads again in MiXCR, with one record for every CDR3 protein. The profile shows 55,000 to 70,000 distinct CDR3 sequences, 10% to 12% of them singletons. Material: PBMCs. The receptors shown here come from a man aged 55 to 70 in good health.

This clonotype was recorded at least ten times. The V gene is TRBV12-3 or TRBV12-4, the J gene TRBJ2-2; D tentatively reads TRBD1 or TRBD2 (5 bases each). Trimming stripped 3 bases from V and 4 bases from J, with 9 bases between. This CDR3 region has 14 residues. The CDR3 spells CASSLTGTTGELFF. The DNA for the CDR3 is TGTGCCAGCAGTTTGACGGGGACCACCGGGGAGCTGTTTTTT.

The V call is TRBV12-3 or TRBV12-4, the J call TRBJ1-1; D uncertain. There are 13 residues in the CDR3. The ends were cut back, 3 bases at V and 3 bases at J, with 8 bases in the middle. The CDR3 reads CASSLGGHTEAFF. CDR3 DNA sequence: TGTGCCAGCAGTTTGGGAGGGCACACTGAAGCTTTCTTT.

This clonotype occurred many times. The J gene is TRBJ1-1, the V gene TRBV11-2, with a tentative D call TRBD1 (6 bases). This CDR3 has 13 amino acids. Per germline, CDR1 SGHAT and CDR2 FQNNGV. V was clipped by 5 bases and J by 7 bases, with 14 bases between them. CDR3 nucleotide sequence: TGTGCCAGCAGCCCACAACAGGGAATTGAAGCTTTCTTT. As protein: CASSPQQGIEAFF.

This clonotype has at least ten counts. The V gene is TRBV27, the J gene TRBJ1-1, with D tentatively TRBD1 (6 bases). CDR1 MNHEY and CDR2 SMNVEV come from the germline V gene (reference sequence). This CDR3 is 14 amino acids long. V was trimmed by 5 bases and J by 2 bases, leaving 12 bases between them. CDR3 sequence (DNA): TGTGCCAGCAGTACTTGGGGGGCTAACACTGAAGCTTTCTTT. This translates into CASSTWGANTEAFF.

This clonotype was observed at least ten times. The chain recombines TRBV20-1 with TRBJ1-2; D might be TRBD1 (5 bases). Germline V lookup: CDR1 DFQATT, CDR2 SNEGSKA (reference sequence). The CDR3 contains 15 residues. V was trimmed by 4 bases and J by 0 bases, leaving 15 bases between them. CDR3 nucleotides: TGCAGTGCTATCAGACTACAGGCTACTAACTATGGCTACACCTTC. This sequence encodes CSAIRLQATNYGYTF.

V and J are TRBV20-1 and TRBJ2-7, with D uncertain. Trimming removed 5 bases from V and 0 bases from J, with 11 bases in between. Germline CDR1 DFQATT, CDR2 SNEGSKA (reference sequence). The CDR3 covers 13 residues. In nucleotides, the CDR3 is TGCAGTGCTCCTAGGCCGGCCTCCTACGAGCAGTACTTC. Encoded protein: CSAPRPASYEQYF.

Ten or more counts support this clonotype. The chain's CDR3 is CSAREGTSNTEAFF. The CDR3 region has the DNA TGCAGTGCTAGAGAAGGGACATCGAACACTGAAGCTTTCTTT. This sequence joins TRBV20-1 and TRBJ1-1, with a possible D match to TRBD1 (6 bases). Deletions cut 0 bases from V and 1 base from J, with 9 bases between. The germline V gene has CDR1 DFQATT and CDR2 SNEGSKA (reference sequence). This CDR3 region has 14 residues.

This clonotype was observed many times. V and J are TRBV3-1 and TRBJ1-2; D unclear. Trimming took off 7 bases at V and 4 bases at J, with 16 bases between the two ends. The CDR3 runs to 14 residues. The germline V gene encodes CDR1 LGHDT and CDR2 YNNKEL (reference sequence). CDR3 residues: CASNPDPRPYGYTF. CDR3 coding DNA: TGTGCCAGCAACCCGGACCCTCGGCCCTATGGCTACACCTTC.

This clonotype was seen ten or more times. CDR3 residues: CASSSSGTGELFF. The CDR3 nucleotides read TGTGCCAGCAGCTCCTCGGGCACCGGGGAGCTGTTTTTT. The chain recombines TRBV7-3 with TRBJ2-2; D ambiguous. V lost 4 bases to trimming and J lost 4 bases, with 7 bases between them. Germline assignment: CDR1 SGHTA and CDR2 FQGTGA. This CDR3 contains 13 residues.

Many counts were recorded for this clonotype. V usage is TRBV20-1 and J usage is TRBJ1-4; the D gene is possibly TRBD1 (6 bases). Germline V gene lookup returns CDR1 DFQATT and CDR2 SNEGSKA (reference sequence). Deletions cut 1 base from V and 8 bases from J, with 11 bases between. CDR3 length equals 13 residues. The CDR3 loop is CSARGTDAEKLFF. Here the CDR3 DNA reads TGCAGTGCTAGAGGGACAGATGCCGAAAAACTGTTTTTT.

J is TRBJ2-2 and V is TRBV5-1, with D unresolved. The germline gives CDR1 SGHRS, CDR2 YFSETQ. There are 14 residues in the CDR3. Trimming shortened V by 4 bases and J by 0 bases, and 7 bases separated the two germline ends. CDR3 in amino acids: CASSQTANTGELFF. The CDR3 DNA reads as TGCGCCAGCAGCCAGACTGCGAACACCGGGGAGCTGTTTTTT.

The rearrangement joins TRBV20-1 to TRBJ2-5; tentatively, D is TRBD2 (6 bases). Germline CDR1 DFQATT, CDR2 SNEGSKA (reference sequence). The CDR3 spans 13 residues. V shed 2 bases and J shed 5 bases, with 12 bases lying between them. CDR3 amino acids: CSARKTSGETQYF. The CDR3 region has the DNA TGCAGTGCTAGAAAGACTAGTGGGGAGACCCAGTACTTC.

This clonotype showed up many times. V is TRBV7-2 and J is TRBJ2-2, with 8 bases matching TRBD2. This CDR3 comprises 17 residues. The junction had 12 bases not matched to a gene; V was cut back by 5 bases and J by 4 bases. Germline loops: CDR1 SGHTA, CDR2 FQGNSA. The CDR3 spells CASSLPAGGGRTGELFF. The CDR3 DNA sequence: TGTGCCAGCAGCCTCCCCGCCGGGGGGGGGCGCACCGGGGAGCTGTTTTTT.

This clonotype was picked up many times. The chain couples TRBV7-2 to TRBJ1-5; a possible D gene is TRBD1 (5 bases). The ends were cut back, 8 bases at V and 1 base at J, with 15 bases in the middle. The CDR3 is made up of 15 amino acids. Per germline, CDR1 SGHTA and CDR2 FQGNSA. CDR3 nucleotide sequence: TGTGCCAGCGCCGAGGGACGACAGAGCAATCAGCCCCAGCATTTT. As protein: CASAEGRQSNQPQHF.

This clonotype was seen repeatedly, ten times or more. The gene calls are TRBV2 and TRBJ1-4, with a tentative D call TRBD1 (5 bases). CDR1 and CDR2 from the germline V gene are SNHLY and FYNNEI. The CDR3 sequence is 11 residues long. Trimming removed 7 bases from V and 8 bases from J, with 8 bases in between. CDR3 in DNA: TGTGCCAGCAAGACAGCCGAAAAACTGTTTTTT. Amino acids: CASKTAEKLFF. Based on the CDR3 plus reference TRBV2 and TRBJ1-4, the full variable domain is EPEVTQTPSHQVTQMGQEVILRCVPISNHLYFYWYRQILGQKVEFLVSFYNNEISEKSEIFDDQFSVERPDGSNFTLKIRSTKLEDSAMYFCASKTAEKLFFGSGTQLSVL.

This clonotype was observed many times. The chain employs TRBV27 and TRBJ1-5; D is perhaps TRBD1 (5 bases). The V end was cut by 2 bases, the J end by 6 bases, with 11 bases between. The CDR3 is 14 residues long. Germline assignment: CDR1 MNHEY and CDR2 SMNVEV (reference sequence). CDR3 sequence reads: CASSLQGSGQPQHF. The CDR3 bases are TGTGCCAGCAGTTTACAGGGAAGCGGTCAGCCCCAGCATTTT.

This clonotype was observed at least ten times. The chain uses TRBV3-1 and TRBJ2-7; 10 bases match TRBD1. This CDR3 contains 14 residues. With V trimmed by 0 bases and J by 9 bases, 5 bases remained unmatched. The germline CDR1 and CDR2 sequences are LGHDT and YNNKEL (reference sequence). The CDR3 sequence: CASSQETGGTGQYF. The CDR3 DNA sequence: TGTGCCAGCAGCCAAGAGACAGGGGGCACAGGGCAGTACTTC.

This clonotype has at least ten counts. This chain connects TRBV29-1 to TRBJ2-3, with D perhaps TRBD1 (5 bases). With 6 bases removed from V and 5 bases from J, the gap between germline ends came to 15 bases. CDR3 length equals 13 residues. Germline-derived CDR1 and CDR2 are SQVTM and ANQGSEA. As DNA, the CDR3 is TGCAGCGTGCTCGGGCAGGGTGGAGATACGCAGTATTTT. Its translation: CSVLGQGGDTQYF.

The chain joins TRBV7-2 to TRBJ2-1; 8 bases are shared with TRBD2. The CDR3 totals 15 residues. J gave up 4 bases and V 4 bases, and 6 bases lay outside the gene matches. Germline-derived CDR1 and CDR2 are SGHTA and FQGNSA. Here the CDR3 reads CASSSSSGGYNEQFF. The CDR3 nucleotides are TGTGCCAGCAGCTCTTCGAGCGGGGGTTACAATGAGCAGTTCTTC.

This clonotype has a count of ten or more. The chain is built from TRBV7-2 and TRBJ1-6; possibly TRBD1 for D (6 bases). Germline loops: CDR1 SGHTA, CDR2 FQGNSA. The CDR3 spans 14 residues. Trimming stripped 5 bases from V and 8 bases from J, with 13 bases between. CDR3 in amino acids: CASSPGQFDSPLHF. In DNA, the CDR3 is TGTGCCAGCAGCCCCGGACAGTTTGATTCACCCCTCCACTTT.

This clonotype was recorded at least ten times. The rearrangement links TRBV20-1 to TRBJ1-6; D unresolved. V dropped 6 bases and J dropped 8 bases, with 17 bases sitting between them. CDR1 is DFQATT and CDR2 is SNEGSKA in the germline V gene (reference sequence). This CDR3 spans 14 amino acids. The CDR3 sequence is CSAPRARHDSPLHF. For the CDR3, the DNA is TGCAGTGCCCCAAGAGCTAGACATGATTCACCCCTCCACTTT.

This clonotype was recorded at least ten times. The chain carries TRBV9 and TRBJ2-3, with D uncertain. The CDR3 spans 12 residues. In germline, CDR1 is SGDLS, CDR2 YYNGEE. Trimming shortened V by 4 bases and J by 0 bases, and 3 bases separated the two germline ends. The CDR3 is CASSNSTDTQYF. CDR3 DNA sequence: TGTGCCAGCAGCAATAGCACAGATACGCAGTATTTT.

This clonotype was counted ten times or more. The chain combines TRBV7-2 with TRBJ1-1; D remains ambiguous. The germline V and J ends were trimmed by 1 base and 8 bases, with 5 bases remaining between them. This CDR3 contains 11 residues. CDR1 and CDR2 from the germline V gene are SGHTA and FQGNSA. The CDR3 coding sequence is TGTGCCAGCAGCTTAGGGGTGGAAGCTTTCTTT. This gives the protein CASSLGVEAFF. Full variable domain (remainder filled in from reference TRBV7-2 and TRBJ1-1): GAGVSQSPSNKVTEKGKDVELRCDPISGHTALYWYRQSLGQGLEFLIYFQGNSAPDKSGLPSDRFSAERTGGSVSTLTIQRTQQEDSAVYLCASSLGVEAFFGQGTRLTVV.

This clonotype has at least ten counts. The V call is TRBV20-1, the J call TRBJ2-1, with TRBD1 matching 7 bases. Germline CDR1 reads DFQATT; CDR2 reads SNEGSKA (reference sequence). V was pared by 1 base and J by 3 bases, with 3 bases of the junction left unmatched. The CDR3 runs to 14 residues. The CDR3 nucleotides read TGCAGTGCTAGAGGGGGACAGCTCTACAATGAGCAGTTCTTC. Its translation: CSARGGQLYNEQFF.

The table lists this clonotype with many counts. V and J are TRBV7-2 and TRBJ2-5; 11 positions agree with TRBD1. Germline trimming cut 5 bases from V and 4 bases from J; bases unmatched to any gene: 12. Germline V lookup: CDR1 SGHTA, CDR2 FQGNSA. The CDR3 length is 17 residues. The chain's CDR3 is CASSLVLRDRGSETQYF. The CDR3 DNA sequence: TGTGCCAGCAGCCTTGTCCTCAGGGACAGGGGGTCAGAGACCCAGTACTTC.